This TCR beta chain is drawn from a study of regulatory T cells in long-lasting Graves disease. Study-wide results and limits: Persistent Graves' patients showed a TCR diversity that was lower than that of newly diagnosed ones. Patients with persistent disease showed a bias toward TRBV28, TRBJ1-2 and TRBJ2-5.

Documented time point: newly diagnosed GD, antithyroid drugs for less than 3 months. The TCR library was made from RNA extracted from PBMCs. As for this clonotype: The antigen remains undetermined.

Arm-PCR of CDR3 regions and iRepertoire HTBI primers were the basis on which TCR beta libraries were built. Methods used by the authors: Identification across samples found about 61 TRBV and approximately 15 TRBJ segments. Each CDR3 protein is one row after TCRdb ran MiXCR on the multiplex PCR reads. The V and J calls were not made by the authors but by TCRdb's processing. The sample gives about 440,000 distinct CDR3 sequences, 15% of which show up once; over 15% is in the top ten. Trimming cost V 8 bases and J 8 bases, with 13 bases left between them. CDR1 DFQATT and CDR2 SNEGSKA come from the germline V gene (reference sequence). This CDR3 contains 11 residues. These data also featured in a second study, about T cells in Graves' hyperthyroidism and ophthalmopathy. That report notes: Hyperthyroidism, newly diagnosed and lasting under 2 months, affected patients aged 18 to 65.

This chain uses TRBV20-1 with TRBJ2-1, with unresolved D. The receptor was isolated from a woman younger than 45 with Graves disease. Source: peripheral blood mononuclear cells (PBMCs), taken at new diagnosis, from a patient treated with antithyroid drugs. Written as DNA, the CDR3 is TGCAGTCCGCCCCTTTTCGATGAGCAGTTCTTC. Translated: CSPPLFDEQFF.